Shown below are 5 T cell receptor beta chains from a single sample sequenced in a study of blood T cell repertoires in COVID-19. This table comes from immunoSEQ multiplex PCR, and its TCRdb copy is limited to in-frame clones, with some not included. In the table there are 21,000 or so clones, roughly 88% of which are singletons. What was sequenced was peripheral blood. These receptors were obtained from a human donor in a cohort sampled during active COVID-19. The donor label of this sample is uncertain.

The genes are TRBV7-8 and TRBJ1-2, with D hard to call. Deletions cut 4 bases from V and 8 bases from J, with 8 bases between. CDR3 size: 11 residues. Per the germline V gene, CDR1 is SGHVS and CDR2 is FQNEAQ. CDR3 sequence (DNA): TGTGCCAGCAGCTATCCGGGAGGCTACACCTTC. Amino acids: CASSYPGGYTF.

The rearrangement uses TRBV19 and TRBJ2-7, with 7 bases lining up with TRBD1. The CDR3 is 14 residues long. After removal of 4 bases from V and 7 bases from J, the junction contained 10 bases not matched to a gene. Germline V gene lookup returns CDR1 LNHDA and CDR2 SQIVND (reference sequence). Written as DNA, the CDR3 is TGTGCCAGTAGTACGACAGGGACCTTTATAGAGCAGTACTTC. Its translation: CASSTTGTFIEQYF. Full variable domain (outside the CDR3, taken from reference TRBV19 and TRBJ2-7): DGGITQSPKYLFRKEGQNVTLSCEQNLNHDAMYWYRQDPGQGLRLIYYSQIVNDFQKGDIAEGYSVSREKKESFPLTVTSAQKNPTAFYLCASSTTGTFIEQYFGPGTRLTVT.

CDR3 sequence: CASSRDTLNTEAFF. In DNA, the CDR3 is TGTGCCAGCAGCCGGGACACCTTGAACACTGAAGCTTTCTTT. The chain uses TRBV2 and TRBJ1-1; weak D call: TRBD1 (6 bases). The CDR3 totals 14 residues. Germline assignment: CDR1 SNHLY and CDR2 FYNNEI. V dropped 6 bases and J dropped 0 bases, with 11 bases sitting between them.

This clone occurred once. The chain uses TRBV2 and TRBJ2-3; 8 bases are shared with TRBD1. The trim removed 5 bases at V and 6 bases at J, leaving 10 bases unmatched. Germline-derived CDR1 and CDR2 are SNHLY and FYNNEI. The CDR3 totals 15 residues. As DNA, the CDR3 is TGTGCCAGCAGTCGGGACAGGCGACCTCCCGATACGCAGTATTTT. This translates into CASSRDRRPPDTQYF.

The chain has TRBV5-5 and TRBJ1-2; the D is unclear. Trimming shortened V by 4 bases and J by 2 bases, and 9 bases separated the two germline ends. The germline V gene has CDR1 SGHKS and CDR2 YYEKEE (reference sequence). The CDR3 has 13 amino acids. The CDR3 region is CASSEWQNYGYTF. The CDR3 DNA reads TGTGCCAGCAGCGAATGGCAGAACTATGGCTACACCTTC. The whole variable domain, filled in from reference TRBV5-5 and TRBJ1-2, reads DAGVTQSPTHLIKTRGQQVTLRCSPISGHKSVSWYQQVLGQGPQFIFQYYEKEERGRGNFPDRFSARQFPNYSSELNVNALLLGDSALYLCASSEWQNYGYTFGSGTRLTVV.